The next 16 T cell receptor beta chains were all read from a single sample in a study of blood T cells in healthy people across ages. With a J-beta primer mix and a sample-barcoded 5' primer, a second PCR ran roughly 6 to 11 cycles. Via MiXCR, TCRdb re-called the 5' RACE reads, giving one row per CDR3 protein. The table lists about 780,000 distinct CDR3 sequences, about 42% of them singletons. Sequenced: blood. The receptors originated from an elderly man in good health.

The table lists this clonotype with a count of one. Since the CDR3 does not end with the conserved phenylalanine or tryptophan, this likely comes from a read error. The DNA is left out, because the CDR3 cannot be placed on it with certainty; the CDR3 is given as TCRdb lists it. This chain joins TRBV7-9 and TRBJ2-1; the table's D call, TRBD1, has no DNA check behind it. Germline loops: CDR1 SEHNR, CDR2 FQNEAQ (reference sequence). From its first to its last residue, the CDR3 has 16 amino acids. CDR3 residues: CASSLILGTGVNEQFI.

The chain links TRBV21-1 to TRBJ1-2; TRBD1 reflects the table's D call only, with no check against the DNA. TRBV21-1 is a recognized pseudogene. The length of the CDR3 is 14 residues. The CDR3 sequence: CASSIRDKQYGYTF. CDR3 DNA: TGTGCCAGCAGCATCCGGGACAAACAATATGGCTACACCTTC.

The chain joins TRBV5-1 to TRBJ2-3; D may correspond to TRBD1 or TRBD2 (5 bases each). The V end was cut by 4 bases, the J end by 5 bases, with 11 bases between. Per the germline V gene, CDR1 is SGHRS and CDR2 is YFSETQ. The CDR3 has 13 amino acids. CDR3: CASSRGAGDTQYF. The CDR3 DNA is TGCGCCAGCAGCAGAGGGGCCGGAGATACGCAGTATTTT.

The CDR3: CASSSVGYEAFF. The CDR3 nucleotides read TGTGCCAGCAGCTCCGTAGGGTATGAAGCTTTCTTT. The chain employs TRBV7-8 and TRBJ1-1, with unresolved D. This CDR3 spans 12 amino acids. Germline assignment: CDR1 SGHVS and CDR2 FQNEAQ. Trimming cost V 4 bases and J 7 bases, with 10 bases left between them.

This clonotype was seen ten or more times. V and J are TRBV10-3 and TRBJ2-7; 7 bases match TRBD1. The V and J ends lost 6 bases and 5 bases, in that order; junction bases with no gene match: 4. There are 12 residues in the CDR3. Germline-derived CDR1 and CDR2 are ENHRY and SYGVKD. In DNA, the CDR3 is TGTGCCATCAGCGACAGGGACCACGAGCAGTACTTC. Its protein is CAISDRDHEQYF.

This chain joins TRBV10-3 and TRBJ1-1; D unresolved. Trimming cost V 6 bases and J 0 bases, with 11 bases left between them. Germline CDR1 and CDR2: ENHRY and SYGVKD. The length of the CDR3 is 14 residues. For the CDR3, the DNA is TGTGCCATCAGCCCCGCCGGGGTGAACACTGAAGCTTTCTTT. Residues: CAISPAGVNTEAFF.

The chain employs TRBV4-2 and TRBJ2-1; the match to TRBD2 covers 8 bases. V lost 0 bases, J lost 7 bases, and 8 bases stayed unmatched. The germline CDR1 and CDR2 sequences are LGHNA and YNFKEQ. The CDR3 covers 16 residues. The CDR3 protein is CASSQEHGAGVNEQFF. CDR3 bases: TGTGCCAGCAGCCAAGAACACGGAGCGGGAGTAAATGAGCAGTTCTTC.

This chain joins TRBV12-3 or TRBV12-4 and TRBJ2-3, with a weak D call TRBD1 (5 bases). V lost 6 bases and J 0 bases, leaving 10 bases between the germline ends. The CDR3 is 14 amino acids. The CDR3 is CASRTATSTDTQYF. CDR3 in DNA: TGTGCCAGCAGGACAGCAACTAGCACAGATACGCAGTATTTT.

The chain combines TRBV29-1 with TRBJ1-1; D is perhaps TRBD1 (5 bases). CDR3 length: 14 residues. Trimming cost V 6 bases and J 3 bases, with 17 bases left between them. Germline V gene data show CDR1 as SQVTM and CDR2 as ANQGSEA. Written as DNA, the CDR3 is TGCAGCGTGACCCCGTGGGGGGTCGACACTGAAGCTTTCTTT. Amino acid sequence: CSVTPWGVDTEAFF.

The chain recombines TRBV2 with TRBJ2-3; 14 bases match TRBD2. Germline lookup yields CDR1 SNHLY and CDR2 FYNNEI. The trim removed 6 bases at V and 4 bases at J, leaving 9 bases unmatched. The CDR3 runs to 17 residues. CDR3 coding DNA: TGTGCCAGCAGCGCGGGGACTAGCGGGAGTCCCGCAGATACGCAGTATTTT. This sequence encodes CASSAGTSGSPADTQYF.

V gene TRBV20-1 combines with J gene TRBJ2-3; weak D call: TRBD1 (6 bases). Deletions cut 5 bases from V and 2 bases from J, with 20 bases between. From germline, CDR1 is DFQATT and CDR2 SNEGSKA (reference sequence). The CDR3 totals 16 residues. The CDR3 sequence: CSAPTRWGQLTDTQYF. The CDR3 DNA sequence: TGCAGTGCTCCTACCAGGTGGGGGCAGCTCACAGATACGCAGTATTTT.

CDR3 in amino acids: CASSLSGPIYEQYF. The CDR3 region has the DNA TGTGCCAGCAGTTTATCTGGACCGATCTACGAGCAGTACTTC. V is TRBV27 and J is TRBJ2-4; no firm D call. Near its end, the DNA agrees better with TRBJ2-7, so the J call may be wrong. This CDR3 is built from 14 residues. Germline V CDR1 and CDR2: MNHEY, SMNVEV (reference sequence).

This clonotype was observed a few times. CDR3 sequence: CASNFAAPEAQYF. CDR3 in DNA: TGTGCCAGCAACTTTGCGGCCCCCGAGGCCCAGTACTTC. The chain has TRBV7-9 and TRBJ2-5; D not resolved. V was clipped by 7 bases and J by 9 bases, with 18 bases between them. The germline gives CDR1 SEHNR, CDR2 FQNEAQ (reference sequence). This CDR3 contains 13 residues.

The rearrangement joins TRBV7-2 to TRBJ2-3; TRBD1 matches at 7 bases. The ends lost 6 bases at V and 0 bases at J; junction bases unmatched: 9. Germline-derived CDR1 and CDR2 are SGHTA and FQGNSA. This CDR3 is built from 16 residues. The CDR3 is CASRDTGVLSTDTQYF. As DNA, the CDR3 is TGTGCCAGCAGAGATACAGGGGTCCTTAGCACAGATACGCAGTATTTT.

The chain joins TRBV2 to TRBJ2-1, with 13 bases identical to TRBD2. With 6 bases clipped from V and 7 bases from J, the junction kept 6 bases outside the gene matches. The germline gives CDR1 SNHLY, CDR2 FYNNEI. This CDR3 is built from 15 residues. The CDR3 nucleotides read TGTGCCAGCAGCGAGACTAGCGGGAGGCCTAATGAGCAGTTCTTC. Protein: CASSETSGRPNEQFF.

This clonotype has a handful of counts. The chain is built from TRBV20-1 and TRBJ2-5; D is perhaps TRBD2 (6 bases). Germline V gene data show CDR1 as DFQATT and CDR2 as SNEGSKA (reference sequence). CDR3 length equals 13 residues. V was pared by 3 bases and J by 5 bases, with 13 bases between. CDR3 sequence (DNA): TGCAGTGCTAGGTGGGCGGGACGGGAGACCCAGTACTTC. The encoded protein is CSARWAGRETQYF.